This T cell receptor beta chain stems from a study of blood T cells in healthy people across ages. CDR1 MNHEY and CDR2 SVGAGI come from the germline V gene. This CDR3 has 15 amino acids. Trimming stripped 2 bases from V and 7 bases from J, with 12 bases between. Combining a sample-barcoded 5' primer with a J-beta primer mix, a second PCR ran for about 6 to 11 cycles. TCRdb processed the 5' RACE reads anew with MiXCR; each CDR3 protein has one entry. The sample carries about 1.8 million distinct CDR3 sequences, 49% recorded once. Every donor provided around 9.5 milliliters of peripheral blood. Sequencing was performed on blood. The V call is TRBV6-5, the J call TRBJ1-6; no firm D call. This clonotype was sampled from a woman in her thirties or forties in good health. DNA for the CDR3: TGTGCCAGCAGTTACGAGGGATCGGGGAATTCACCCCTCCACTTT. Translation gives CASSYEGSGNSPLHF.